This T cell receptor (beta chain) appears in the sequencing data of a study of OX40 agonist ivuxolimab in advanced cancers. Looking at the study overall: Cancers in dose escalation were hepatocellular, melanoma, renal cell and head and neck. The group had a mean age of about 60 years, ranged from about 20 to 79, and was 82.7% male.

Trimming took 6 bases from V and 13 from J, leaving 15 bases between them. This CDR3 has 11 residues. The germline CDR1 and CDR2 sequences are SNHLY and FYNNEI. TCRdb's table, derived via immunoSEQ multiplex PCR, lists solely in-frame clones and lacks some. The sample lists about 77,000 clones, around 92% occurring once. The material was CD4+ or CD8+ T cells sorted from blood, obtained in a trial of the OX40 agonist ivuxolimab. The TCR originated in an adult with an advanced solid tumor such as melanoma, head and neck, liver or kidney cancer. This chain connects TRBV2 to TRBJ1-1; tentative D call: TRBD1 (5 bases). The CDR3 spells CASSPLWGGFF. CDR3 DNA: TGTGCCAGCAGCCCTTTGTGGGGGGGTTTCTTT.